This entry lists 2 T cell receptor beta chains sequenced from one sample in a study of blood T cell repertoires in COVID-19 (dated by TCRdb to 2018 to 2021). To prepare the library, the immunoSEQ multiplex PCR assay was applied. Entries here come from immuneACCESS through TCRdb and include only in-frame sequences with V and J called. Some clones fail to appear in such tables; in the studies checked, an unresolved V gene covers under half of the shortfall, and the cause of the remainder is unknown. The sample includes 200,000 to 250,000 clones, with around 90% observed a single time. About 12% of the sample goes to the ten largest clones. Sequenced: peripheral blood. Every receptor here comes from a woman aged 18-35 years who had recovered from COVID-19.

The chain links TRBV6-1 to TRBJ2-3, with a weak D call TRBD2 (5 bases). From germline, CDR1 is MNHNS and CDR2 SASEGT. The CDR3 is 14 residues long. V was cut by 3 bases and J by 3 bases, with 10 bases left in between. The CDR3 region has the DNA TGTGCCAGCAGTGAGCGGAGAGGGACAGATACGCAGTATTTT. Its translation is CASSERRGTDTQYF.

The CDR3 DNA follows: TGTGCCAGCAGCCATCCAGGGGTATTCGACACCGGGGAGCTGTTTTTT. Translating it yields CASSHPGVFDTGELFF. The chain carries TRBV7-9 and TRBJ2-2; D is possibly TRBD1 (6 bases). V dropped 5 bases and J dropped 3 bases, with 16 bases sitting between them. The germline V gene encodes CDR1 SEHNR and CDR2 FQNEAQ (reference sequence). CDR3 length: 16 residues.